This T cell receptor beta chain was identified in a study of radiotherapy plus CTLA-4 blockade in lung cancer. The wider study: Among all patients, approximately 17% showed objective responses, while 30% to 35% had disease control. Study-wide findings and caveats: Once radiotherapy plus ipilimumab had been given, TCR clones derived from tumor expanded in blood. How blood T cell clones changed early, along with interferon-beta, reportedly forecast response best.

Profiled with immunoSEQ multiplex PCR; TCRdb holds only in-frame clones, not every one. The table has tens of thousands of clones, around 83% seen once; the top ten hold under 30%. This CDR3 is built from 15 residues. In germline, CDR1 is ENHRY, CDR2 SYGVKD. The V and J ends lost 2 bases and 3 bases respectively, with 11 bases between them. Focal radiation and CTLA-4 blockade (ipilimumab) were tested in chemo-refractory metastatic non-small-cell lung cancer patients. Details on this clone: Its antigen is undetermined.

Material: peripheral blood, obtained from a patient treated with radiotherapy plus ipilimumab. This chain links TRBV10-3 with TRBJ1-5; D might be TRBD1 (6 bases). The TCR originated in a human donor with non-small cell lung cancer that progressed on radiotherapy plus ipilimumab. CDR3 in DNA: TGTGCCATCAGTGAGCGGCAGGGGATCAATCAGCCCCAGCATTTT. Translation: CAISERQGINQPQHF.